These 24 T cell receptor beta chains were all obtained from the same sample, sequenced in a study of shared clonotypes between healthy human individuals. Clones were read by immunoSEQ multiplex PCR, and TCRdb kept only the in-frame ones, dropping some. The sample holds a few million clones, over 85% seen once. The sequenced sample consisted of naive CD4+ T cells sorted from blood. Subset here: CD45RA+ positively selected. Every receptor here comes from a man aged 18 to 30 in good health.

The CDR3 reads CASSLAFSNREGNTEAFF. CDR3 in DNA: TGTGCCAGCAGCTTGGCTTTTTCGAACAGGGAAGGGAACACTGAAGCTTTCTTT. V gene TRBV5-4 combines with J gene TRBJ1-1, with D perhaps matching TRBD1 (6 bases). The germline V gene has CDR1 SGHNT and CDR2 YYREEE (reference sequence). V lost 0 bases to trimming and J lost 1 base, with 19 bases between them. This CDR3 has 18 residues.

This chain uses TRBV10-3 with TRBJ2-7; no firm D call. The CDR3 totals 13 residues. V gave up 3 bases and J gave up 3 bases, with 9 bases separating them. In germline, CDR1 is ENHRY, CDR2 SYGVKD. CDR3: CAISDNSNYEQYF. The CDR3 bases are TGTGCCATCAGTGACAACAGTAACTACGAGCAGTACTTC.

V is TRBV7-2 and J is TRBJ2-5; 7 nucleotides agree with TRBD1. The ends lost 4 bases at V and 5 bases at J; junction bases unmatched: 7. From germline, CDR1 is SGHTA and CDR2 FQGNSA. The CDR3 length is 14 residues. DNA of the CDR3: TGTGCCAGCAGCTCGACAGGGAGAGGGGAGACCCAGTACTTC. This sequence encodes CASSSTGRGETQYF.

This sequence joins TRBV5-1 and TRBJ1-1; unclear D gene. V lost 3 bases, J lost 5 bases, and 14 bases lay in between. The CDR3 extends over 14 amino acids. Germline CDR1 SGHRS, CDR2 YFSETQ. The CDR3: CASSSTAGSTEAFF. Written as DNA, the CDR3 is TGCGCCAGCAGCTCAACGGCTGGCAGTACTGAAGCTTTCTTT.

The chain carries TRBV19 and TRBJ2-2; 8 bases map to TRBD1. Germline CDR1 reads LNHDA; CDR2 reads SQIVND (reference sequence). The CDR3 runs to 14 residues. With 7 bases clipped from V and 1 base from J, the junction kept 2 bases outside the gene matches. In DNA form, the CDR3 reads TGTGCCAGTATCAGGGGGCGGAACACCGGGGAGCTGTTTTTT. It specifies CASIRGRNTGELFF.

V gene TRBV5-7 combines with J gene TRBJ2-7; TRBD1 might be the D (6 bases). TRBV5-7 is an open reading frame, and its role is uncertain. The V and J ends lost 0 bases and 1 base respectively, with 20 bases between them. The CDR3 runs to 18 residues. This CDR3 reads CASSLARRARDISYEQYF. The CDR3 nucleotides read TGTGCCAGCAGCTTGGCCAGAAGGGCCCGGGACATTTCCTACGAGCAGTACTTC.

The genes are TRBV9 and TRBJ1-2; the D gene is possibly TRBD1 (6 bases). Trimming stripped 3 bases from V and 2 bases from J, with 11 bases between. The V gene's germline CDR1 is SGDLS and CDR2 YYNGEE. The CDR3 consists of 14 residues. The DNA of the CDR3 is TGTGCCAGCAGCGGGTTGGGACAAAACTATGGCTACACCTTC. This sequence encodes CASSGLGQNYGYTF.

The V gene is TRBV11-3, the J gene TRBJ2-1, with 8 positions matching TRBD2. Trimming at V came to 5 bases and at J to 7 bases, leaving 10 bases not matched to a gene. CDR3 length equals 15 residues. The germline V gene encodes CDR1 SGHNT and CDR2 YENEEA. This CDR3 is CASSRGGLDGNEQFF. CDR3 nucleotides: TGTGCCAGCAGCCGGGGGGGACTAGATGGGAATGAGCAGTTCTTC.

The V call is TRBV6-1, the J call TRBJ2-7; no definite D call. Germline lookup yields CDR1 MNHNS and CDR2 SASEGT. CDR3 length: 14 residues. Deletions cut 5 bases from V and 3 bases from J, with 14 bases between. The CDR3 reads CASSPGEHYYEQYF. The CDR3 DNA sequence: TGTGCCAGCAGTCCGGGTGAGCACTACTACGAGCAGTACTTC.

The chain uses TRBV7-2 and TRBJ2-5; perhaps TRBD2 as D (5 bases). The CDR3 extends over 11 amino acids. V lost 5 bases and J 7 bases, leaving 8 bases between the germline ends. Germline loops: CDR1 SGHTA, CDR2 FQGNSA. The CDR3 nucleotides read TGTGCCAGCAGCACTACTAGGACCCAGTACTTC. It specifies CASSTTRTQYF. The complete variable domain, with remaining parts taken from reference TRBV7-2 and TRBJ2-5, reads GAGVSQSPSNKVTEKGKDVELRCDPISGHTALYWYRQSLGQGLEFLIYFQGNSAPDKSGLPSDRFSAERTGGSVSTLTIQRTQQEDSAVYLCASSTTRTQYFGPGTRLLVL.

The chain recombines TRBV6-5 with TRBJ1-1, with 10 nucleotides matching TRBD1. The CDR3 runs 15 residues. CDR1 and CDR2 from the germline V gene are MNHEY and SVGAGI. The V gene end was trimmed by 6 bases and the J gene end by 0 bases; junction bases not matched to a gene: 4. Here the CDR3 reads CASRPGQGVNTEAFF. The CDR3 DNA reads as TGTGCCAGCAGACCTGGACAGGGGGTGAACACTGAAGCTTTCTTT.

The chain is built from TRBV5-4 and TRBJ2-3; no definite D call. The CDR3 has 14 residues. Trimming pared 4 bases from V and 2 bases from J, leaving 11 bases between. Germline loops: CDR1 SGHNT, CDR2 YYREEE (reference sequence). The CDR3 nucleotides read TGTGCCAGCAGCCGGGTGGGGATCACAGATACGCAGTATTTT. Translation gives CASSRVGITDTQYF. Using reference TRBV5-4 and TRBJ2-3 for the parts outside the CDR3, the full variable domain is ETGVTQSPTHLIKTRGQQVTLRCSSQSGHNTVSWYQQALGQGPQFIFQYYREEENGRGNFPPRFSGLQFPNYSSELNVNALELDDSALYLCASSRVGITDTQYFGPGTRLTVL.

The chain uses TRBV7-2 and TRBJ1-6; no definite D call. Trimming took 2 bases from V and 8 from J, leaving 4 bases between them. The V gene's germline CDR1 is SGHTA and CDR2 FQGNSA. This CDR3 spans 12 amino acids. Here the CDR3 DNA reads TGTGCCAGCAGCTTAAACCATTCACCCCTCCACTTT. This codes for CASSLNHSPLHF.

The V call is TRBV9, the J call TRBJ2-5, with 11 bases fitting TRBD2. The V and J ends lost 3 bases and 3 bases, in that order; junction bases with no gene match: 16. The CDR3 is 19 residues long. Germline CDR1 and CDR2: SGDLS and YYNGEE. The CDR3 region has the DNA TGTGCCAGCAGCGCGAGTAGCGGGGGGGCCTTTTCTCGGAAAGAGACCCAGTACTTC. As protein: CASSASSGGAFSRKETQYF.

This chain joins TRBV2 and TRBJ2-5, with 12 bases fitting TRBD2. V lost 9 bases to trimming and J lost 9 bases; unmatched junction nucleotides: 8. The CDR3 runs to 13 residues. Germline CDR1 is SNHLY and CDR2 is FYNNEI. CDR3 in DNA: TGTGCCAGTTCGACTAGCGGGAGCGTGGCCCAGTACTTC. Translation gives CASSTSGSVAQYF.

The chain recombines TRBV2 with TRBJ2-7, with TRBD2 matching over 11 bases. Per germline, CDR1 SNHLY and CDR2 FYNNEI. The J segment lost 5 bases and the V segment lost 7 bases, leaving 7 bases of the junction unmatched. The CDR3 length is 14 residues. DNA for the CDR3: TGTGCCAGCAACCCTAGCGGGAGGAAGGACGAGCAGTACTTC. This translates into CASNPSGRKDEQYF.

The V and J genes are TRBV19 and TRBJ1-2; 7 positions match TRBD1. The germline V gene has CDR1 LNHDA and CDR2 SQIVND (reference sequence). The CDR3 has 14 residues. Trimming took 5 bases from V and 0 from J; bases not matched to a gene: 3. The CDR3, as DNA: TGTGCCAGTAGTCTGGGACAGCCTAACTATGGCTACACCTTC. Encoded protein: CASSLGQPNYGYTF.

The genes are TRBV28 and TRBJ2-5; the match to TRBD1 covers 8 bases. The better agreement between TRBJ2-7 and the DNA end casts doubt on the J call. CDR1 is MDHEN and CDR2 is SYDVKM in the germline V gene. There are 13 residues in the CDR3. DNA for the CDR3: TGTGCCAGCAGTAGGACAGGGTTCTACGAGCAGTACTTC. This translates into CASSRTGFYEQYF.

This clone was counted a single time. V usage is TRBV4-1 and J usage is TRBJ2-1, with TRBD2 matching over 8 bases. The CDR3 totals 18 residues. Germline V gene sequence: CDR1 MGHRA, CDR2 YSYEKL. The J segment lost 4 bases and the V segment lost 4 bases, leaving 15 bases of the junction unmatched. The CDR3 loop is CASSLSSGSGRSYNEQFF. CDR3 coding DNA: TGCGCCAGCAGCCTTTCATCTGGGAGCGGGAGATCTTACAATGAGCAGTTCTTC.

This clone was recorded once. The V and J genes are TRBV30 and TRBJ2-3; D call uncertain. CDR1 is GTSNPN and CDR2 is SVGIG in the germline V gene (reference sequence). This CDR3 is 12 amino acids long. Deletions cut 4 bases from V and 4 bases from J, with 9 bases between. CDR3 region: CAWNLGPDTQYF. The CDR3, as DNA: TGTGCCTGGAACCTTGGACCAGATACGCAGTATTTT.

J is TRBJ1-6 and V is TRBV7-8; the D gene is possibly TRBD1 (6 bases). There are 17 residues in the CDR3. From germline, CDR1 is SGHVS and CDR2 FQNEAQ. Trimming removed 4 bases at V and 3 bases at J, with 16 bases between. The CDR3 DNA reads TGTGCCAGCAGCTCAAAACCAGGACAGAGCTATAATTCACCCCTCCACTTT. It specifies CASSSKPGQSYNSPLHF. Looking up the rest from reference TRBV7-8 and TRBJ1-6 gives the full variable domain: GAGVSQSPRYKVAKRGQDVALRCDPISGHVSLFWYQQALGQGPEFLTYFQNEAQLDKSGLPSDRFFAERPEGSVSTLKIQRTQQEDSAVYLCASSSKPGQSYNSPLHFGNGTRLTVT.

The CDR3 here is CASSISRGHNEQFF. CDR3 DNA: TGTGCCAGCAGTATCTCCAGGGGGCACAATGAGCAGTTCTTC. This chain links TRBV27 with TRBJ2-1, with 8 bases that match TRBD1. This CDR3 contains 14 residues. The J segment lost 5 bases and the V segment lost 5 bases, leaving 5 bases of the junction unmatched. Germline values: CDR1 MNHEY, CDR2 SMNVEV (reference sequence).

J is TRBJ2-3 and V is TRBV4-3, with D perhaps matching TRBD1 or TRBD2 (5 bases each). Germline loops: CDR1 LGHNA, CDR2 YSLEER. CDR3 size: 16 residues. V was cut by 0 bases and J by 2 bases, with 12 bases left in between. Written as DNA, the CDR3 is TGCGCCAGCAGCCAAGATGGGACGAGTCCCACAGATACGCAGTATTTT. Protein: CASSQDGTSPTDTQYF.

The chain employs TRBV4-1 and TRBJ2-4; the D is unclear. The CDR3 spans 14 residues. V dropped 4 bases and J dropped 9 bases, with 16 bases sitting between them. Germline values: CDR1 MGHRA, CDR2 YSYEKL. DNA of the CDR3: TGCGCCAGCAGCCCCCCGTTTGATTCGGGCATTCAGTACTTC. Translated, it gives CASSPPFDSGIQYF.